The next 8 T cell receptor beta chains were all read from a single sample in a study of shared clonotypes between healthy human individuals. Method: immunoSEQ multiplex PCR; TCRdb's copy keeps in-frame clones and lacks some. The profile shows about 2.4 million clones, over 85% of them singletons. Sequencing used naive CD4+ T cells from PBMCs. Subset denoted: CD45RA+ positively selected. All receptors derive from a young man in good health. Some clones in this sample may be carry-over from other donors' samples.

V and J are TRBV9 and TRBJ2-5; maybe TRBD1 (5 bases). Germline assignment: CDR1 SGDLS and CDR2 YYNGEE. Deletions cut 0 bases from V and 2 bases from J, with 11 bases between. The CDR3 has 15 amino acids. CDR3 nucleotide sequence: TGTGCCAGCAGCGTAGATGGCACAGGACAAGAGACCCAGTACTTC. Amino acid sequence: CASSVDGTGQETQYF.

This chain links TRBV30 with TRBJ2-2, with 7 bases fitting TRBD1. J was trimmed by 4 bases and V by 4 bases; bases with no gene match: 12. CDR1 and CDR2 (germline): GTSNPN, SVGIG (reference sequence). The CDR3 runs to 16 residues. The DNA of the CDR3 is TGTGCCTGGACCGAACGACAGGGTAGGGGCACCGGGGAGCTGTTTTTT. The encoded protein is CAWTERQGRGTGELFF.

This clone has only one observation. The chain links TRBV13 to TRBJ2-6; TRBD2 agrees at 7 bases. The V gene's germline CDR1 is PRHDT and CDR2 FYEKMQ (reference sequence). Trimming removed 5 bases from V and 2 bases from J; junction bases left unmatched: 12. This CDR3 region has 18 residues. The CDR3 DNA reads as TGTGCCAGCAGCCGAGCGGGGAAAGTTCTCGCTGGGGCCAACGTCCTGACTTTC. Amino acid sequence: CASSRAGKVLAGANVLTF.

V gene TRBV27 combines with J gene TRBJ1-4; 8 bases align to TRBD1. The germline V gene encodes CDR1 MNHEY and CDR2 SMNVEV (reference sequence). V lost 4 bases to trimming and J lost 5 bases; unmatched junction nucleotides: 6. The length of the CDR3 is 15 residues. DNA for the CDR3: TGTGCCAGCAGTTCCTTCCGACAGGGGAATGAAAAACTGTTTTTT. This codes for CASSSFRQGNEKLFF.

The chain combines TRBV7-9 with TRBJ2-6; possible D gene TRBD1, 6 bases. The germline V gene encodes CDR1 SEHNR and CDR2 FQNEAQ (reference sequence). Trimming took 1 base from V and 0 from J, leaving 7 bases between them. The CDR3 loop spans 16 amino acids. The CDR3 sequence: CASSLVRGSGANVLTF. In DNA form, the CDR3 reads TGTGCCAGCAGCTTAGTCAGGGGCTCTGGGGCCAACGTCCTGACTTTC.

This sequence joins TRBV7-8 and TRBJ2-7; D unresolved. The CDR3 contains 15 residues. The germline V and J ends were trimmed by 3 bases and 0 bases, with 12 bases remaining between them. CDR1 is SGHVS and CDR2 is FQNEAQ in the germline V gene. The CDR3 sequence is CASSFRGPSSYEQYF. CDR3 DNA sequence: TGTGCCAGCAGCTTCCGAGGCCCGAGCTCCTACGAGCAGTACTTC.

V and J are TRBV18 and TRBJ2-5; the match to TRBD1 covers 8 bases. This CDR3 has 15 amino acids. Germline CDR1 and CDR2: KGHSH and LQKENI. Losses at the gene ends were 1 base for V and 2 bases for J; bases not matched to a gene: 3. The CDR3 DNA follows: TGTGCCAGCTCACCACAACAGGGGGATCAAGAGACCCAGTACTTC. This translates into CASSPQQGDQETQYF.

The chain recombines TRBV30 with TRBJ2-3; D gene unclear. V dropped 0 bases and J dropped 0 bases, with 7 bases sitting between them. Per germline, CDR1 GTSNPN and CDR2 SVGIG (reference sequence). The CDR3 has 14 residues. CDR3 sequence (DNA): TGTGCCTGGAGTGTGGCAATTAGCACAGATACGCAGTATTTT. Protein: CAWSVAISTDTQYF.